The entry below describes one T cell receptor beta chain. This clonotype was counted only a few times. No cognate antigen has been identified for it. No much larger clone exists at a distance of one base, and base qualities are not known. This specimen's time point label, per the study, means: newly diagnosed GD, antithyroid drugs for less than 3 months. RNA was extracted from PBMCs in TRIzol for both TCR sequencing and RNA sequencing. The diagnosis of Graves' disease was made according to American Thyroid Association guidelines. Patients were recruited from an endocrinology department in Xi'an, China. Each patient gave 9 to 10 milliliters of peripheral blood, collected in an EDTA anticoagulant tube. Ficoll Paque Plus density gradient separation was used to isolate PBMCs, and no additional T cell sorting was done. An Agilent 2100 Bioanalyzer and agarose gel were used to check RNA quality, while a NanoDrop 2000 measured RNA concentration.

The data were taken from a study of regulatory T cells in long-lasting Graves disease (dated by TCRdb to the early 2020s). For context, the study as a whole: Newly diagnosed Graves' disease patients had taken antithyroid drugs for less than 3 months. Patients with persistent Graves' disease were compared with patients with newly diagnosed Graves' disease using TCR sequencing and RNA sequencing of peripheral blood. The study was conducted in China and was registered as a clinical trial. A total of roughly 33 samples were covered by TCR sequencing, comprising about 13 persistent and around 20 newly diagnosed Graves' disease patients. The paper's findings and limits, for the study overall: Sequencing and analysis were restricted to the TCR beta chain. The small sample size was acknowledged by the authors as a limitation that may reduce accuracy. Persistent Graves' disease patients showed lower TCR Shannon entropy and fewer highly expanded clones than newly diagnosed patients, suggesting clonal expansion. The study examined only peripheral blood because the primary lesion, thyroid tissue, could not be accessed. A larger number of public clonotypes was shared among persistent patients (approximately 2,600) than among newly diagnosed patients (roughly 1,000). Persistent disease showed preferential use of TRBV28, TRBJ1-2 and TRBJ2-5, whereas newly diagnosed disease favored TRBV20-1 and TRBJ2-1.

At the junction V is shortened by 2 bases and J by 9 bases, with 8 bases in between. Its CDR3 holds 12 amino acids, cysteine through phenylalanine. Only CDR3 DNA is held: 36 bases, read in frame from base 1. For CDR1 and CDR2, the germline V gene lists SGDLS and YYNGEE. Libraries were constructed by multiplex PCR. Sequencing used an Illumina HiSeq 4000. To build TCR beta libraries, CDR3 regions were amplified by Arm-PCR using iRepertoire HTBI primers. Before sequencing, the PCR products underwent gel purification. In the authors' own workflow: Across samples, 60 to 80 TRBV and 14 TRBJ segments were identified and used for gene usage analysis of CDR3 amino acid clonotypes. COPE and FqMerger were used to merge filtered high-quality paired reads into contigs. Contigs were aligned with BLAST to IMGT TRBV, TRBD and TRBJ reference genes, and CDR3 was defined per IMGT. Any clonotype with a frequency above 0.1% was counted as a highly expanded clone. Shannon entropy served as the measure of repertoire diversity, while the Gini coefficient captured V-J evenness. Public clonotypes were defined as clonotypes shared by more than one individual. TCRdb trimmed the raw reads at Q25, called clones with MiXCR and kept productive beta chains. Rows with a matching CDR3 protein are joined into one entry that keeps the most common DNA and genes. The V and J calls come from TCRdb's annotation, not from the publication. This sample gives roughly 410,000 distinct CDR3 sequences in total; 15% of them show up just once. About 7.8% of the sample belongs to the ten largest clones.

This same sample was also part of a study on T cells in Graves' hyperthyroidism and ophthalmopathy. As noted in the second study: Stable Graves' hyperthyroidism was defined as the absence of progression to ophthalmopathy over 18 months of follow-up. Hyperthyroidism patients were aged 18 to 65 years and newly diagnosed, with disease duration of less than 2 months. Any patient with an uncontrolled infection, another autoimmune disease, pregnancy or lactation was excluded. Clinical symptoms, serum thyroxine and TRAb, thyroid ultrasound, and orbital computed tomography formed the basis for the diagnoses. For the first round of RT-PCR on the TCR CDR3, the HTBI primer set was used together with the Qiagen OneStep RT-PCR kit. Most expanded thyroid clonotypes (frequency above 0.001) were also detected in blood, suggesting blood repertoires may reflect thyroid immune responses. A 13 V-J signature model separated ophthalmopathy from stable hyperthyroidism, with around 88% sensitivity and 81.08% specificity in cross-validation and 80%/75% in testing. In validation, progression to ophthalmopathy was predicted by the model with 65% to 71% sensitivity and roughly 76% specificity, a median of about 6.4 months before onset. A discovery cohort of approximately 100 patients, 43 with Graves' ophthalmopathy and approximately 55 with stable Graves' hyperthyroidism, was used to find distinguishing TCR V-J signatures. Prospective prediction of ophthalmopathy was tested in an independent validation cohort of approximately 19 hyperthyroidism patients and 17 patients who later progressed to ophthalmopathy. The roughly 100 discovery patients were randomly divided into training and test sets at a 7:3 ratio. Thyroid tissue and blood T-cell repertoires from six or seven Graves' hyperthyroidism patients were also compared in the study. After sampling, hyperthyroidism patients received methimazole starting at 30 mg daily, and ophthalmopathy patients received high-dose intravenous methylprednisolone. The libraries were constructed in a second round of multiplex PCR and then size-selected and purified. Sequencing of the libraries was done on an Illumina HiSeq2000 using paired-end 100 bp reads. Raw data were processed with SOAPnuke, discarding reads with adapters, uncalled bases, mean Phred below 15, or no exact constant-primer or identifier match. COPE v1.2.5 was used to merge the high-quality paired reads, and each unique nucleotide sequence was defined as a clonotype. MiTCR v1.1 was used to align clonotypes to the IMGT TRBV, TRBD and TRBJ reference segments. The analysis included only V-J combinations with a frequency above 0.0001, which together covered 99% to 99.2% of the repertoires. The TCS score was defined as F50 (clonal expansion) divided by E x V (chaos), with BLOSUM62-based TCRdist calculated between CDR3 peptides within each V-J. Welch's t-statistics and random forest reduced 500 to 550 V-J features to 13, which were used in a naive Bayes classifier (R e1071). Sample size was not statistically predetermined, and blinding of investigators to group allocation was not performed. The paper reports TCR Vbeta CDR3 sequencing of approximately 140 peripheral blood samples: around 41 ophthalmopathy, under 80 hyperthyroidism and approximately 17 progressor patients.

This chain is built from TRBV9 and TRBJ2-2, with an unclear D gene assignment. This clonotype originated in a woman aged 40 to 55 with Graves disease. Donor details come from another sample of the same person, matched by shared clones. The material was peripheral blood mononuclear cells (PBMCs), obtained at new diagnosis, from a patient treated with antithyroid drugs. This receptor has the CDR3 CASSVGDWELFF. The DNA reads TGTGCCAGCAGCGTCGGCGATTGGGAGCTGTTTTTT.